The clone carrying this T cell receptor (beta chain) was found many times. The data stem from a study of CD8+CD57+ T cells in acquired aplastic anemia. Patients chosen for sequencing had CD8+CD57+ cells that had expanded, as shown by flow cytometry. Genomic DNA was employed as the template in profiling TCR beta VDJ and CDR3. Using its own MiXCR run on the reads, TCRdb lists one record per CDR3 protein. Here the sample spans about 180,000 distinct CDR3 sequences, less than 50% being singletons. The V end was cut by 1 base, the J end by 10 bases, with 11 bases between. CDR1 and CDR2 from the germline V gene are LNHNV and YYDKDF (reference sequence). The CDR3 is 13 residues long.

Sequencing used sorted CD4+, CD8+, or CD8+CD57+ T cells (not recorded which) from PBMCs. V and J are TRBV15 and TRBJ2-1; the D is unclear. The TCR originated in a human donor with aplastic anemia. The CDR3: CATSRVARLEQFF. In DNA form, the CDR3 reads TGTGCCACCAGCAGAGTAGCTCGGCTAGAGCAGTTCTTC.